The T cell receptor (beta chain) under discussion was sequenced for a study of OX40 agonist ivuxolimab in advanced cancers. Study background: Among those treated, three patients had partial responses, one with hepatocellular carcinoma and two with cutaneous melanoma.

The study, taken as a whole, reports: At 0.1 to 3.0 mg/kg and by week 6, clonal expansion occurred in CD4+ and CD8+ blood T cells. Expanded clones were, on average, more numerous among CD8+ T cells than CD4+. Among expanded peripheral T cells, antigen specificity went undetermined.

Details on this clone: Its antigen is still unknown.

Unmatched junction bases numbered 6, after V lost 1 base and J lost 3 bases. Germline CDR1 SEHNR, CDR2 FQNEAQ (reference sequence). This CDR3 is 15 amino acids long. Assay used: immunoSEQ multiplex PCR; TCRdb lists only in-frame clones, some missing. The sample records around 27,000 clones, about 70% being singletons. Sequenced material: CD4+ or CD8+ T cells sorted from blood, taken in a trial of the OX40 agonist ivuxolimab. The sequence was collected from an adult with an advanced solid tumor such as melanoma, head and neck, liver or kidney cancer. This chain connects TRBV7-9 to TRBJ2-7; 7 bases line up with TRBD2. The CDR3 coding sequence is TGTGCCAGCAGCTTAGTTGCGGGGGTGTTCTACGAGCAGTACTTC. Translation gives CASSLVAGVFYEQYF.